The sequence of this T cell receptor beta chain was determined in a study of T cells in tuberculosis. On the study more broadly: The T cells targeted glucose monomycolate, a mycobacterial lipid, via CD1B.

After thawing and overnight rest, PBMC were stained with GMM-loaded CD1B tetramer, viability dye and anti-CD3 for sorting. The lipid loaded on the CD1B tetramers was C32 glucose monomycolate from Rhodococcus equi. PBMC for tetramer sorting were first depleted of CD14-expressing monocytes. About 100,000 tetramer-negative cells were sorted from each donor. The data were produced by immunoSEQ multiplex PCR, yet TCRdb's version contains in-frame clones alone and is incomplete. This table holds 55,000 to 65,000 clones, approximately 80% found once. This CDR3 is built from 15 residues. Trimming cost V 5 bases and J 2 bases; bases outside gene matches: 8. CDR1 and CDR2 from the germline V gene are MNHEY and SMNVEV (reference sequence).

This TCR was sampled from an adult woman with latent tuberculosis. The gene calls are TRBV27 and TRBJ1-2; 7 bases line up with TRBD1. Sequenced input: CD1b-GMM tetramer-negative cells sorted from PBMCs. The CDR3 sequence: CASSQRTGANYGYTF. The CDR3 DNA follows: TGTGCCAGCAGTCAGAGGACAGGCGCAAACTATGGCTACACCTTC.